One T cell receptor (beta chain) is described in this entry. CD45RO-CCR7+CD27+CD95- expression identified naive CD8+ T cells. These data are taken from a study of CXCR3-negative and CXCR3-positive naive CD8 T cells. UMI labels and 5' RACE were used to prepare the TRB cDNA libraries. Using the 5' RACE reads, TCRdb records one entry per CDR3 protein without DNA. The specimen's table records approximately 5,400 distinct CDR3 sequences. This CDR3 region has 17 residues. Per the germline V gene, CDR1 is SQVTM and CDR2 is ANQGSEA. Sequenced sample: naive CXCR3- CD8+ T cells from blood. As for subset: CD45RO-CCR7+CD27+CD95- naive CD8+ T cells lacking CXCR3 (TNR3-). The chain uses TRBV29-1 and TRBJ2-2; TCRdb proposes TRBD2, but this gene call is untestable without DNA. The receptor was isolated from a human donor in good health. Some clones in this sample may be carry-over from other donors' samples. CDR3 amino acids: CSVYGGLAGRHVGELFF.